This T cell receptor beta chain was identified in a study of cytotoxic CD8 clonotypes in ibrutinib-treated CLL. As for the study in general: There were around twelve relapsed/refractory patients and approximately 16 treatment-naive patients, and under 18 were IGHV unmutated. Response samples were taken after a median of approximately 11 months on treatment, range 6 to 36. Study-level points and caveats: The clonality rise at ibrutinib response reflected private clonotype expansion. Pretreatment clonality was elevated relative to age-matched healthy donors and paralleled circulating CD8+ T-cell counts.

With respect to this clone: Its specificity is not known.

Per germline, CDR1 SQVTM and CDR2 ANQGSEA. V was pared by 5 bases and J by 6 bases, with 6 bases of the junction left unmatched. The CDR3 consists of 15 residues. Using immunoSEQ multiplex PCR, the repertoire was profiled, and TCRdb retains in-frame clones only, with some absent. The table has 130,000 to 150,000 clones, 91% seen once. V is TRBV29-1 and J is TRBJ2-2, with 13 bases that match TRBD2. The source material was PBMCs, sampled after 12 months of ibrutinib treatment. The clonotype was recovered from a human donor with chronic lymphocytic leukemia. CDR3 protein: CSVRTSGSFAGELFF. In DNA, the CDR3 is TGCAGCGTTAGGACTAGCGGGAGTTTCGCCGGGGAGCTGTTTTTT.